This T cell receptor (beta chain) was identified during a study of T cell responses to AZD1222 COVID-19 vaccine. Method: immunoSEQ multiplex PCR; TCRdb's copy keeps in-frame clones and lacks some. Found here are roughly 70,000 clones, 85% of them singletons; the top ten hold about 20%. This clone is deemed medium-sized. The CDR3 has 14 amino acids. The germline gives CDR1 MGHRA, CDR2 YSYEKL. The germline V and J ends were trimmed by 0 bases and 8 bases, with 13 bases remaining between them. The TCR sequence derives from an adult in good health. The rearrangement uses TRBV4-1 and TRBJ1-2; D is unresolved. This specimen was peripheral blood, taken on day 0 of AZD1222 vaccination. The CDR3 loop is CASSQDRGTRGYTF. CDR3 in DNA: TGCGCCAGCAGCCAAGATCGGGGAACGAGGGGCTACACCTTC.